The entry below gives a single T cell receptor (beta chain) sequence along with its context. No antigen is known for it. Base qualities are missing; no much larger clone stands one base away. The immunoSEQ Assay, a bias-controlled multiplex PCR, was used to amplify TCRbeta CDR3 regions from genomic DNA. Processing in the source paper ran as follows. Nucleated cell counts per sample were estimated from amplification of reference gene primers within the assay. Sequence reads were collapsed and filtered to measure the absolute abundance of every unique TCRbeta CDR3 rearrangement. Productive Simpson clonality was computed per sample as the square root of Simpson's diversity index over productive rearrangements. Not all clones reach the TCRdb copy of this immuneACCESS table, which keeps in-frame sequences only. Checked studies attribute under half of the gap to unresolved V genes and leave the rest unexplained. V and J calls and clone size follow that table, whereas D and trimming were derived from the DNA. In all, the sample holds 150,000 to 200,000 clones, and about 86% of those were seen once. The top ten constitute 7.5% to 10% of the sample.

Whole blood was collected in K2EDTA tubes by collaborating institutions according to the institutions' own protocols. For TCRbeta analysis, collaborators shipped samples as frozen whole blood, isolated PBMCs, or DNA extracted from either of those sample types. This sample is part of a study of blood T cell repertoires in COVID-19 (TCRdb year 2020). About the study as a whole: Collaborator samples came from the United States, Italy and Spain and covered acute and convalescent phases of COVID-19. Samples were obtained from the ongoing ImmuneRACE study (first 160 participants) and from 1,000 to 1,500 subjects provided by 6 global collaborators. Sample metadata almost always included a de-identified subject ID, COVID-19 status, age in years and sex. Where HLA class I and class II types were available, the types were taken from metadata supplied by the sample provider, not from assay-based typing. Subjects who had been exposed to COVID-19, were actively infected with it, or had recovered from it provided the deeply sampled blood TCRbeta repertoires that made up the dataset. A freely available public database, intended as a resource for researchers studying the immune response to SARS-CoV-2, is where the repertoires were released. The prospective study material was composed of cDNA or gDNA derived from T cells, B-cell-depleted T cells, or PBMCs. Broader findings and caveats from the paper: The quantity of clinical and demographic metadata differed by source and by participant and was supplied without curation.

Material: peripheral blood. This sequence was found in a man aged 50 to 60 with active or convalescent COVID-19.

The CDR3 in this case is CATSESPGQGRETQYF. The DNA sequence is as follows: TGTGCCACCAGTGAATCCCCGGGACAGGGGAGAGAGACCCAGTACTTC. The chain was built from TRBV24-1 and TRBJ2-5, with 10 bases in between that match TRBD1. The germline V end is reduced by 4 bases and the J end by 4 bases; junction bases left unmatched: 8. Taken from the germline V gene, the CDR1 and CDR2 loops are KGHDR and SFDVKD. Including cysteine and phenylalanine, the CDR3 has 16 amino acids. Left in the record is the CDR3 DNA by itself, 48 bases read in frame from the first base.